Below, one T cell receptor (beta chain) is given with its context. Its specificity is not known. Via MiXCR, TCRdb re-called the RT-PCR reads, giving one row per CDR3 protein. This table has approximately 18,000 distinct CDR3 sequences, 61% appearing once. The sample belongs to a study of yellow fever vaccine responses in identical twins. Broader study findings: Reportedly, the response of twins' T cells to the vaccine seemed partly convergent, partly personalized.

V gave up 5 bases and J gave up 7 bases; unmatched junction bases: 4. CDR1 SNHLY and CDR2 FYNNEI come from the germline V gene. The CDR3 has 12 amino acids. V gene TRBV2 combines with J gene TRBJ2-7, with TRBD1 matching over 8 bases. The sample in question was T cells from blood (PBMCs), unsorted or a sorted subset (not recorded which), obtained before or after yellow fever vaccination (not recorded which). This TCR derives from a young woman who received the yellow fever vaccine. The CDR3 region has the DNA TGTGCCAGCAGTCCCGACAGGGGAGAGCAGTACTTC. Amino acid sequence: CASSPDRGEQYF.